This is a list of T cell receptor beta chains from one sample in a study of OX40 agonist ivuxolimab in advanced cancers. Only in-frame clones appear in the TCRdb table, and some are missing; sequencing was by immunoSEQ multiplex PCR. The data show roughly 100,000 clones, with approximately 92% seen just once and 3% to 4% held by the top ten. The material sequenced was CD4+ or CD8+ T cells sorted from blood, taken in a trial of the OX40 agonist ivuxolimab. These receptors were obtained from an adult with an advanced solid tumor such as melanoma, head and neck, liver or kidney cancer. Each CDR3 is given with its conserved first and last residue. The order of the fields is CDR3 protein, CDR3 DNA, V gene, J gene, D gene, clone size. A D gene is named only where the DNA matches it firmly. Where a row states a size, it is once, few, many or the class of an expanded clone; other rows omit it.

CASSEGRGNEKLFF,TGTGCCAGCAGTGAAGGCAGGGGGAACGAAAAACTGTTTTTT,TRBV2,TRBJ1-4,TRBD1,-
CASSLVGRTQETQYF,TGCGCCAGCAGCCTGGTTGGACGGACCCAAGAGACCCAGTACTTC,TRBV4-1,TRBJ2-5,-,-
CASSRQGSGTEAFF,TGTGCCAGCAGCCGACAGGGTTCGGGCACTGAAGCTTTCTTT,TRBV27,TRBJ1-1,TRBD1,-
CSARLLGEQYF,TGCAGTGCTAGACTTTTAGGCGAGCAGTACTTC,TRBV20-1,TRBJ2-7,-,once
CAWSVRGLTGRNSPLHF,TGTGCCTGGAGTGTACGAGGTTTGACAGGGCGAAATTCACCCCTCCACTTT,TRBV30,TRBJ1-6,TRBD1,-
CASSYSNDGYTF,TGTGCCAGCAGTTACTCTAACGATGGCTACACCTTC,TRBV6-5,TRBJ1-2,-,-
CASSQSPGNRVQPQHF,TGCGCCAGCAGCCAGTCCCCCGGGAACAGGGTTCAGCCCCAGCATTTT,TRBV4-1,TRBJ1-5,-,-
CASRGTGLSEQYF,TGTGCCAGTAGGGGGACAGGGCTCTCCGAGCAGTACTTC,TRBV19,TRBJ2-7,TRBD1,once
CSAPFSRETQYF,TGCAGCGCTCCCTTTAGTAGGGAGACCCAGTACTTC,TRBV29-1,TRBJ2-5,-,once
CASSPDPGLAGTSTDTQYF,TGTGCCAGCAGCCCCGACCCTGGACTGGCGGGCACTAGCACAGATACGCAGTATTTT,TRBV9,TRBJ2-3,-,-
CATKGASYEQYF,TGTGCCACGAAGGGAGCGTCCTACGAGCAGTACTTC,TRBV13,TRBJ2-7,-,-
CAVGDSHTYEQYF,TGTGCGGTGGGGGACAGCCACACCTACGAGCAGTACTTC,TRBV2,TRBJ2-7,TRBD1,-
CASSLSREQETQYF,TGTGCCAGCAGTTTATCGAGGGAACAAGAGACCCAGTACTTC,TRBV27,TRBJ2-5,-,-
CASSLTGGGEAFF,TGCGCCAGCAGCTTGACAGGGGGAGGCGAAGCTTTCTTT,TRBV5-1,TRBJ1-1,TRBD1,-
CASSQTSGSYEQYF,TGCGCCAGCAGCCAGACTAGCGGGAGTTACGAGCAGTACTTC,TRBV4-1,TRBJ2-7,TRBD2,-
CASSSDRLFYGYTF,TGTGCCAGCAGCTCTGACAGATTATTCTATGGCTACACCTTC,TRBV6-5,TRBJ1-2,-,-
CASSFGVVRNTEAFF,TGTGCCAGCAGCTTTGGCGTGGTCCGGAACACTGAAGCTTTCTTT,TRBV7-8,TRBJ1-1,-,-
CSVGDTEAFF,TGCAGCGTGGGGGACACTGAAGCTTTCTTT,TRBV29-1,TRBJ1-1,-,-
CASSLEPALTDTQYF,TGTGCCAGCAGCTTGGAGCCAGCGTTGACAGATACGCAGTATTTT,TRBV5-8,TRBJ2-3,-,-
CASSPDRMNTEAFF,TGTGCCAGCAGCCCGGACAGGATGAACACTGAAGCTTTCTTT,TRBV27,TRBJ1-1,TRBD1,-
CSARRGDTQYF,TGCAGTGCTAGGAGGGGAGATACGCAGTATTTT,TRBV20-1,TRBJ2-3,-,-
CASSEFSGTATYEQYF,TGTGCCAGCAGTGAGTTCTCCGGGACTGCCACCTACGAGCAGTACTTC,TRBV6-1,TRBJ2-7,-,-
CASSQGRDGDNEQFF,TGCGCCAGCAGCCAAGGGCGGGATGGGGACAATGAGCAGTTCTTC,TRBV4-1,TRBJ2-1,-,-
CASSPRDRLETQYF,TGTGCCAGCAGCCCTCGAGACAGATTAGAGACCCAGTACTTC,TRBV2,TRBJ2-5,-,-
CASSVDSGWYGYTF,TGTGCCAGCAGCGTTGACTCAGGATGGTATGGCTACACCTTC,TRBV9,TRBJ1-2,-,-
CASSLDKGGNVRYSYNEQFF,TGTGCCAGCAGCTTAGATAAGGGGGGGAACGTTCGATACTCCTACAATGAGCAGTTCTTC,TRBV7-6,TRBJ2-1,-,-
CASSSPGEETQYF,TGTGCCAGTAGTAGCCCGGGTGAGGAGACCCAGTACTTC,TRBV19,TRBJ2-5,-,few
CASSFSRQGAYEQYF,TGCGCCAGCAGCTTCAGCCGACAGGGGGCTTACGAGCAGTACTTC,TRBV5-1,TRBJ2-7,TRBD1,-
CASSDPEQETQYF,TGCGCCAGCAGTGATCCAGAACAAGAGACCCAGTACTTC,TRBV10-1,TRBJ2-5,-,-
CASSTPGTRAPNTEAFF,TGCGCCAGCAGCACACCCGGGACCCGAGCCCCGAACACTGAAGCTTTCTTT,TRBV5-1,TRBJ1-1,-,once
CASSYVWGGQETQYF,TGTGCCAGCAGTTACGTGTGGGGAGGCCAAGAGACCCAGTACTTC,TRBV6-6,TRBJ2-5,-,-
CASSDSTDTGNTIYF,TGTGCCAGCAGTGACTCGACAGATACTGGAAACACCATATATTTT,TRBV6-1,TRBJ1-3,-,-
CASSDPGGYGYTF,TGTGCCAGCAGTGATCCGGGGGGCTATGGCTACACCTTC,TRBV2,TRBJ1-2,-,-
CASSLVEAFF,TGTGCCAGCAGCTTAGTTGAAGCTTTCTTT,TRBV11-2,TRBJ1-1,-,few
CASSPQPMNTEAFF,TGCGCCAGCAGCCCGCAACCGATGAACACTGAAGCTTTCTTT,TRBV4-1,TRBJ1-1,-,-
CATQEDNTGELFF,TGTGCCACCCAGGAAGACAACACCGGGGAGCTGTTTTTT,TRBV15,TRBJ2-2,-,-
CASSLGLAYNEQFF,TGTGCCAGCAGTTTAGGGTTGGCCTACAATGAGCAGTTCTTC,TRBV27,TRBJ2-1,-,-
CASSLSGRTEAFF,TGTGCCAGCAGTTTATCGGGGCGGACTGAAGCTTTCTTT,TRBV27,TRBJ1-1,-,once
CSVPSSTGEEGYTF,TGCAGCGTTCCTAGCTCTACAGGGGAGGAGGGCTACACCTTC,TRBV29-1,TRBJ1-2,TRBD1,-
CASNLAGEGTYEQYF,TGTGCCAGCAACCTAGCGGGAGAAGGGACCTACGAGCAGTACTTC,TRBV5-4,TRBJ2-7,TRBD2,-